The rows below give T cell receptor beta chains drawn from one sample of a study of cytomegalovirus exposure and HLA in healthy donors. Using immunoSEQ multiplex PCR, the repertoire was profiled, and TCRdb retains in-frame clones only, with some absent. In the table there are approximately 100,000 clones, approximately 9% of which are singletons. Sequencing input: PBMCs. These receptors came from a man aged 50 to 59 in good health and CMV-seropositive. Both conserved end residues are part of each CDR3. A D gene is named only where the DNA matches it firmly. The listing skips clone size in some rows; elsewhere it reads once, few, many or a size class.

CDR3: CASRGTSGSYEQYF
DNA: TGTGCCAGCAGGGGGACTAGCGGGAGCTACGAGCAGTACTTC
J: TRBJ2-7
D: TRBD2
V: TRBV2
size: few

CDR3: CASSPLRARYEQYF
DNA: TGTGCCAGCAGCCCCCTCAGGGCGCGGTACGAGCAGTACTTC
J: TRBJ2-7
D: .
V: TRBV11-2
size: few

CDR3: CATRQGAGGELFF
DNA: TGCGCCACGCGACAGGGGGCCGGCGGGGAGCTGTTTTTT
J: TRBJ2-2
D: TRBD1
V: TRBV5-1
size: .

CDR3: CASTGGVQPQHF
DNA: TGTGCCAGTACAGGGGGCGTTCAGCCCCAGCATTTT
J: TRBJ1-5
D: TRBD1
V: TRBV19
size: few

CDR3: CASSPRADRDNSPLHF
DNA: TGTGCCAGCTCACCACGGGCGGACAGGGATAATTCACCCCTCCACTTT
J: TRBJ1-6
D: TRBD1
V: TRBV18
size: few

CDR3: CASSPRLAGPITQYF
DNA: TGCGCCAGCAGCCCCCGACTAGCGGGGCCTATTACCCAGTACTTC
J: TRBJ2-5
D: TRBD2
V: TRBV4-3
size: few

CDR3: CASSLGADRSIYEQYF
DNA: TGCGCCAGCAGCTTGGGGGCCGACCGGTCAATCTACGAGCAGTACTTC
J: TRBJ2-7
D: .
V: TRBV5-1
size: few

CDR3: CASSMNWGSRREIYQFF
DNA: TGTGCCAGTAGTATGAATTGGGGTAGTAGACGGGAAATTTATCAGTTCTTC
J: TRBJ2-1
D: .
V: TRBV19
size: .

CDR3: CASSQGAGGSSYEQYF
DNA: TGCGCCAGCAGCCAAGGCGCCGGCGGGAGTTCTTACGAGCAGTACTTC
J: TRBJ2-7
D: TRBD2
V: TRBV4-1
size: few

CDR3: CSGGPRTGRDTQYF
DNA: TGCAGCGGAGGACCCCGGACAGGGCGGGATACGCAGTATTTT
J: TRBJ2-3
D: TRBD1
V: TRBV29-1
size: few

CDR3: CASSLGLAGGPFINTQYF
DNA: TGTGCCAGCAGCTTAGGGCTAGCGGGAGGGCCTTTCATCAATACGCAGTATTTT
J: TRBJ2-3
D: TRBD2
V: TRBV7-2
size: .

CDR3: CASKEFSDNSPLHF
DNA: TGTGCCAGCAAGGAGTTTTCCGATAATTCACCCCTCCACTTT
J: TRBJ1-6
D: .
V: TRBV6-5
size: .

CDR3: CASSDSMASETYNEQFF
DNA: TGTGCCAGCAGTGACTCGATGGCTAGCGAGACCTACAATGAGCAGTTCTTC
J: TRBJ2-1
D: .
V: TRBV6-4
size: many

CDR3: CAISGGLAGGEQYF
DNA: TGTGCCATCAGTGGGGGACTAGCGGGAGGCGAGCAGTACTTC
J: TRBJ2-7
D: TRBD2
V: TRBV10-3
size: few

CDR3: CASSFYGELFF
DNA: TGTGCCAGCAGTTTCTACGGGGAGCTGTTTTTT
J: TRBJ2-2
D: .
V: TRBV28
size: .

CDR3: CASSLSGTSYNEQFF
DNA: TGCGCCAGCAGCCTAAGCGGGACTAGTTACAATGAGCAGTTCTTC
J: TRBJ2-1
D: TRBD2
V: TRBV4-1
size: few

CDR3: CASSLNDGGRGRTEAFF
DNA: TGTGCCAGCAGTTTAAACGATGGCGGCAGGGGGCGCACTGAAGCTTTCTTT
J: TRBJ1-1
D: TRBD1
V: TRBV28
size: .

CDR3: CASRQGQVGTGELFF
DNA: TGTGCCAGTAGGCAGGGACAGGTCGGCACCGGGGAGCTGTTTTTT
J: TRBJ2-2
D: TRBD1
V: TRBV19
size: few

CDR3: CASSYQDRGGELFF
DNA: TGTGCCAGCAGTTACCAGGACAGGGGCGGGGAGCTGTTTTTT
J: TRBJ2-2
D: TRBD1
V: TRBV6-5
size: .

CDR3: CASSFVRRSVTEAFF
DNA: TGTGCCAGCAGTTTTGTTAGGAGAAGTGTCACTGAAGCTTTCTTT
J: TRBJ1-1
D: .
V: TRBV28
size: few

CDR3: CASSVGPDYYEQYF
DNA: TGTGCCAGCAGCGTAGGCCCAGATTATTACGAGCAGTACTTC
J: TRBJ2-7
D: .
V: TRBV9
size: .

CDR3: CASSRIIAGGLNEQFF
DNA: TGTGCCAGCAGCCGTATTATAGCGGGAGGGTTAAATGAGCAGTTCTTC
J: TRBJ2-1
D: TRBD2
V: TRBV7-9
size: few

CDR3: CASSRRVAGDYEQYF
DNA: TGTGCCAGCAGCCGCAGGGTAGCGGGAGACTACGAGCAGTACTTC
J: TRBJ2-7
D: TRBD2
V: TRBV25-1
size: .

CDR3: CASSISAGDVYEQYF
DNA: TGTGCCAGTAGTATAAGCGCAGGGGATGTTTACGAGCAGTACTTC
J: TRBJ2-7
D: .
V: TRBV19
size: few

CDR3: CASSWDTLVQETQYF
DNA: TGTGCCAGCAGCTGGGACACGCTCGTTCAAGAGACCCAGTACTTC
J: TRBJ2-5
D: .
V: TRBV6-1
size: .

CDR3: CASTRQGGAPLEAFF
DNA: TGTGCCAGCACCAGACAGGGGGGCGCGCCGTTGGAAGCTTTCTTT
J: TRBJ1-1
D: TRBD1
V: TRBV6-5
size: few

CDR3: CASSSLYNEQFF
DNA: TGTGCCAGCAGCTCCCTATACAATGAGCAGTTCTTC
J: TRBJ2-1
D: .
V: TRBV7-9
size: few

CDR3: CAWTPGAKKNIQYF
DNA: TGTGCCTGGACGCCTGGGGCAAAAAAAAACATTCAGTACTTC
J: TRBJ2-4
D: .
V: TRBV30
size: .

CDR3: CASSLGGTASLGEQYF
DNA: TGCGCCAGCAGCTTGGGTGGGACAGCTTCCCTTGGCGAGCAGTACTTC
J: TRBJ2-7
D: TRBD1
V: TRBV5-1
size: once

CDR3: CASGQGPGVPGELFF
DNA: TGCGCCAGCGGACAGGGGCCAGGGGTCCCCGGGGAGCTGTTTTTT
J: TRBJ2-2
D: TRBD1
V: TRBV5-1
size: .

CDR3: CASSEHVNTEAFF
DNA: TGTGCCAGCAGTGAACACGTGAACACTGAAGCTTTCTTT
J: TRBJ1-1
D: .
V: TRBV6-5
size: .

CDR3: CSVEAGVGGTQYF
DNA: TGCAGCGTTGAAGCGGGAGTAGGAGGAACGCAGTATTTT
J: TRBJ2-3
D: .
V: TRBV29-1
size: medium-sized

CDR3: CASGFSGTGQGFSGTYEQYF
DNA: TGTGCTAGTGGTTTCTCCGGTACGGGACAGGGGTTTAGCGGCACCTACGAGCAGTACTTC
J: TRBJ2-7
D: TRBD1
V: TRBV12-5
size: .

CDR3: CASTQGNLGYTF
DNA: TGTGCCAGCACACAGGGGAATCTTGGCTACACCTTC
J: TRBJ1-2
D: TRBD1
V: TRBV9
size: few

CDR3: CASSGGQFKFYPPLNF
DNA: TGTGCCAGCAGTGGTGGACAGTTCAAATTCTATCCACCCCTCAACTTT
J: TRBJ1-6
D: .
V: TRBV25-1
size: .

CDR3: CASSLAPATGKNEQFF
DNA: TGCGCCAGCAGCTTGGCTCCCGCGACAGGGAAAAATGAGCAGTTCTTC
J: TRBJ2-1
D: TRBD1
V: TRBV5-1
size: few

CDR3: CASSSLPSGTYEQYF
DNA: TGCGCCAGCAGTTCGCTCCCTAGCGGGACCTACGAGCAGTACTTC
J: TRBJ2-7
D: TRBD2
V: TRBV5-1
size: .

CDR3: CASSSGLAGGPSYNEQFF
DNA: TGTGCCAGCAGCTCGGGACTAGCGGGAGGGCCTTCCTACAATGAGCAGTTCTTC
J: TRBJ2-1
D: TRBD2
V: TRBV5-6
size: .

CDR3: CAWKGQAYNYGYTF
DNA: TGTGCCTGGAAAGGACAGGCGTATAACTATGGCTACACCTTC
J: TRBJ1-2
D: TRBD1
V: TRBV30
size: medium-sized

CDR3: CAIRGQGIGLDTQYF
DNA: TGTGCCATCAGGGGACAGGGCATCGGCCTTGATACGCAGTATTTT
J: TRBJ2-3
D: TRBD1
V: TRBV10-3
size: .

CDR3: CASARTGGFRSHNEQFF
DNA: TGCGCCAGCGCCAGGACAGGGGGCTTTAGGTCCCACAATGAGCAGTTCTTC
J: TRBJ2-1
D: TRBD1
V: TRBV5-1
size: few

CDR3: CASSFALAGAHEQYF
DNA: TGTGCCAGCAGTTTCGCACTAGCGGGAGCCCACGAGCAGTACTTC
J: TRBJ2-7
D: TRBD2
V: TRBV27
size: few

CDR3: CASSITPPGADQPQHF
DNA: TGTGCCAGTAGTATTACCCCCCCAGGGGCGGATCAGCCCCAGCATTTT
J: TRBJ1-5
D: .
V: TRBV19
size: few

CDR3: CASSSTASGANVLTF
DNA: TGTGCCAGCAGCTCGACAGCCTCTGGGGCCAACGTCCTGACTTTC
J: TRBJ2-6
D: .
V: TRBV7-9
size: .

CDR3: CATKGDVSEFF
DNA: TGTGCCACCAAGGGGGACGTATCGGAGTTCTTC
J: TRBJ2-1
D: .
V: TRBV6-5
size: few

CDR3: CASRGSGTVNQPQHF
DNA: TGTGCCAGCAGGGGTTCCGGGACAGTCAATCAGCCCCAGCATTTT
J: TRBJ1-5
D: TRBD1
V: TRBV27
size: few

CDR3: CASSSLTGGPETQYF
DNA: TGTGCCAGCAGCTCCCTGACGGGAGGCCCCGAGACCCAGTACTTC
J: TRBJ2-5
D: TRBD2
V: TRBV7-9
size: few

CDR3: CSVYQQGRYNEQFF
DNA: TGCAGCGTCTACCAACAGGGGAGGTACAATGAGCAGTTCTTC
J: TRBJ2-1
D: .
V: TRBV29-1
size: .

CDR3: CASSDESSAEETQYF
DNA: TGTGCCAGCAGCGATGAAAGTAGCGCCGAAGAGACCCAGTACTTC
J: TRBJ2-5
D: .
V: TRBV2
size: few

CDR3: CASSFGLAGGTDTQYF
DNA: TGTGCCAGCAGCTTCGGACTAGCGGGAGGCACAGATACGCAGTATTTT
J: TRBJ2-3
D: TRBD2
V: TRBV7-9
size: .

CDR3: CSQHGYTEAFF
DNA: TGCAGTCAACACGGGTACACTGAAGCTTTCTTT
J: TRBJ1-1
D: .
V: TRBV20-1
size: .

CDR3: CSVRVARNTEAFF
DNA: TGCAGCGTAAGGGTAGCGAGGAACACTGAAGCTTTCTTT
J: TRBJ1-1
D: .
V: TRBV29-1
size: .

CDR3: CSVVTSGNYEQYF
DNA: TGCAGCGTTGTTACTAGCGGGAACTACGAGCAGTACTTC
J: TRBJ2-7
D: TRBD2
V: TRBV29-1
size: few

CDR3: CASSPRLAYNEQFF
DNA: TGTGCCAGCAGCCCAAGACTAGCGTACAATGAGCAGTTCTTC
J: TRBJ2-1
D: TRBD2
V: TRBV9
size: .

CDR3: CATVGLADTGELFF
DNA: TGTGCCACGGTGGGACTAGCAGACACCGGGGAGCTGTTTTTT
J: TRBJ2-2
D: TRBD2
V: TRBV19
size: .

CDR3: CASSLDVNTGELFF
DNA: TGCGCCAGCAGCCTAGACGTAAACACCGGGGAGCTGTTTTTT
J: TRBJ2-2
D: .
V: TRBV4-3
size: many